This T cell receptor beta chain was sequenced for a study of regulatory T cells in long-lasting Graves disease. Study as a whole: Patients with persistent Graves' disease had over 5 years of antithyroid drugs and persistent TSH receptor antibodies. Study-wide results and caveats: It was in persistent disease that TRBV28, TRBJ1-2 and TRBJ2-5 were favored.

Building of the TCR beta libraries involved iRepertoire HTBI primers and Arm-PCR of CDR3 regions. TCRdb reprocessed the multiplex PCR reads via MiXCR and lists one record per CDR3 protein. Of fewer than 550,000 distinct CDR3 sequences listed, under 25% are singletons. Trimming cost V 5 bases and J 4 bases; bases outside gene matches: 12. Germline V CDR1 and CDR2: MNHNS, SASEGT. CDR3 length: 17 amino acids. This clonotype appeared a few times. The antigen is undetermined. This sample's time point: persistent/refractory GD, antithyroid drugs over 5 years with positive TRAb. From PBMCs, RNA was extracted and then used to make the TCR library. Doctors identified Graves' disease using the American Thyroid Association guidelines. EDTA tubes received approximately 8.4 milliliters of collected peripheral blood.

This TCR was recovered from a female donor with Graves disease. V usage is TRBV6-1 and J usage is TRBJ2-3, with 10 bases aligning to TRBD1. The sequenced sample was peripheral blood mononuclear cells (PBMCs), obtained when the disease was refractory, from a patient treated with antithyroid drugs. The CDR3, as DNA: TGTGCCAGCAGTCACCAGGGCAGGACAGGGGGATCAGATACGCAGTATTTT. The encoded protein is CASSHQGRTGGSDTQYF.